Reported below is one T cell receptor beta chain. The antigen is not known. The CDR3 has 16 amino acids. Germline values: CDR1 SEHNR, CDR2 FQNEAQ (reference sequence). V lost 4 bases, J lost 2 bases, and 14 bases lay in between. Produced via immunoSEQ multiplex PCR; TCRdb's table is partial and in-frame only. This repertoire shows around 160,000 clones, 75% to 95% found once; its top ten account for 2.5% to 3%. This sample was included in a study of T cell responses to AZD1222 COVID-19 vaccine. Study-wide results and limits: White British ancestry dominated among donors, who included more females, and clonal diversity was possibly underestimated.

This specimen was peripheral blood, taken on day 0 of MenACWY control vaccination. The sequence was collected from an adult in good health. The rearrangement links TRBV7-9 to TRBJ1-4; weak D call: TRBD1 (5 bases). CDR3 in amino acids: CASSSGAGRTNEKLFF. The CDR3 bases are TGTGCCAGCAGCTCCGGGGCAGGACGCACTAATGAAAAACTGTTTTTT.